The 2 T cell receptor beta chains presented below share a single source sample, sequenced in a study of T cell repertoires in cytomegalovirus infection. TCRdb analysed the reads with MiXCR anew, one entry per CDR3 protein. The sample holds about 100,000 distinct CDR3 sequences, about 22% seen once. Sequenced: CD8+ T cells from PBMCs. The source of these receptors is a human donor in good health (CMV status not recorded). Some clones in this sample may be carry-over from other donors' samples.

This clonotype was counted ten times or more. The J gene is TRBJ1-2, the V gene TRBV7-2; a possible D gene is TRBD1 (5 bases). Germline lookup yields CDR1 SGHTA and CDR2 FQGNSA. This CDR3 has 15 residues. V dropped 7 bases and J dropped 6 bases, with 21 bases sitting between them. The CDR3 coding sequence is TGTGCCAGCACCCCGGGGGATTTCATCCTCAATGGCTACACCTTC. Translated: CASTPGDFILNGYTF.

At least ten counts were recorded for this clonotype. This chain connects TRBV7-6 to TRBJ2-1; a possible D gene is TRBD1 (6 bases). Germline assignment: CDR1 SGHVS and CDR2 FNYEAQ. The CDR3 runs 14 residues. Trimming took 5 bases from V and 10 from J, leaving 18 bases between them. CDR3 coding DNA: TGTGCCAGCAGCCTGGACAGTCGAGTAGGAGAGCAGTTCTTC. Amino acid sequence: CASSLDSRVGEQFF.